A selection of T cell receptor beta chains follows, all from one sample in a study of identical twins. One entry per CDR3 protein, called by TCRdb with MiXCR from the 5' RACE reads. This table holds about 890,000 distinct CDR3 sequences, roughly an eighth found once. The same sample was also studied in work on yellow fever vaccine responses in identical twins.

The sequencing input was PBMCs. The receptors here all came from a woman under 30 in good health. Both conserved end residues are part of each CDR3. D genes are given only for firm matches. Some rows have no size entry. The others give once, few or many, or a class for an expanded clone.

>TRBJ2-3|TRBD2|-|TRBV15
TGTGCCACCAGCACTAGACTAGCGGGAGGCACAGATACGCAGTATTTT
CATSTRLAGGTDTQYF
>TRBJ1-5|-|many|TRBV12-3/TRBV12-4
TGTGCCAGCAGTTTATCCAGGGGCGGTCAGCCCCAGCATTTT
CASSLSRGGQPQHF
>TRBJ2-3|-|many|TRBV28
TGTGCCAGCAGTTCCCCAACGCGGGGGCCTCCTACAGATACGCAGTATTTT
CASSSPTRGPPTDTQYF
>TRBJ2-2|TRBD2|few|TRBV20-1
TGCAGTGCTAGACTAGCGGGGGCGAACACCGGGGAGCTGTTTTTT
CSARLAGANTGELFF
>TRBJ2-1|-|-|TRBV29-1
TGCAGCGTTTCTAGGTCTAACTCCTACAATGAGCAGTTCTTC
CSVSRSNSYNEQFF
>TRBJ1-6|TRBD1|-|TRBV20-1
TGCAGTGCTTGGGACAGGGTTGGTTCACCCCTCCACTTT
CSAWDRVGSPLHF
>TRBJ2-7|TRBD1|many|TRBV5-1
TGCGCCAGCAGCACTTCTGGACAGGGGCTCTCCTACGAGCAGTACTTC
CASSTSGQGLSYEQYF
>TRBJ2-1|-|-|TRBV11-2
TGTGCCAGCAGCGGGGGCGGGAGAAGTTTGTCCTACAATGAGCAGTTCTTC
CASSGGGRSLSYNEQFF
>TRBJ2-5|-|many|TRBV2
TGTGCCAGCAGCCCCCTGATCCGAGCGAAGCAAGAGACCCAGTACTTC
CASSPLIRAKQETQYF
>TRBJ2-3|TRBD2|few|TRBV14
TGTGCCAGCAGCCATGGACTAGCGGGTTATTTAGATACGCAGTATTTT
CASSHGLAGYLDTQYF
>TRBJ1-1|TRBD1|few|TRBV12-3/TRBV12-4
TGTGCCAGCAGCACTCTCAGGGACAGGGGGCTTAAGCCTGAAGCTTTCTTT
CASSTLRDRGLKPEAFF
>TRBJ2-3|-|many|TRBV29-1
TGCAGCGTTGTCGGAGGCGGGCTCAGCACAGATACGCAGTATTTT
CSVVGGGLSTDTQYF
>TRBJ2-7|TRBD2|-|TRBV3-1
TGTGCCAGCAGCCACAAGGGAGGGGCAGGCGAGCAGTACTTC
CASSHKGGAGEQYF
>TRBJ2-3|TRBD1|many|TRBV29-1
TGCAGCGTTGGGGACAGTCCAGATACGCAGTATTTT
CSVGDSPDTQYF
>TRBJ2-3|-|few|TRBV27
TGTGCCAGTAGGTGGGCCGGTCGGGAAGATACGCAGTATTTT
CASRWAGREDTQYF
>TRBJ2-3|-|few|TRBV7-6
TGTGCCAGCAGCTCTCGGGCAGGGAGGACAGATACGCAGTATTTT
CASSSRAGRTDTQYF
>TRBJ2-1|TRBD2|-|TRBV5-1
TGCGCCAGCAGCTTGGAAGGACTAGCTGGGGATGAGCAGTTCTTC
CASSLEGLAGDEQFF
>TRBJ1-2|-|-|TRBV12-3/TRBV12-4
TGTGCCAGCAATACCCCCGGGACTCAGGACTATGGCTACACCTTC
CASNTPGTQDYGYTF
>TRBJ1-2|TRBD1|few|TRBV7-9
TGTGCCAGCAGCATTCGGACAGGGCCACAGAACTATGGCTACACCTTC
CASSIRTGPQNYGYTF
>TRBJ2-1|-|few|TRBV25-1
TGTGCCAGCAGTCTGCTAGCGCCCAACAATGAGCAGTTCTTC
CASSLLAPNNEQFF
>TRBJ2-1|-|many|TRBV29-1
TGCAGCGTTGAAGATCTCACAGGGTGGTACAATGAGCAGTTCTTC
CSVEDLTGWYNEQFF
>TRBJ2-4|TRBD2|-|TRBV5-6
TGTGCCAGCAGCTTGGGGCGGACTAGCGGGGGTGTAGCCAAAAACATTCAGTACTTC
CASSLGRTSGGVAKNIQYF
>TRBJ2-1|-|few|TRBV20-1
TGCAGTGCTAGAGAGGTTTTAAGCCCCCTCTACAATGAGCAGTTCTTC
CSAREVLSPLYNEQFF
>TRBJ1-1|-|many|TRBV7-9
TGTGCCAGCAGCTTAGAGGGGACATTGAACACTGAAGCTTTCTTT
CASSLEGTLNTEAFF
>TRBJ2-2|-|many|TRBV12-3/TRBV12-4
TGTGCCAGCAGTTTCGGGAGACAGGGCTCCACCGGGGAGCTGTTTTTT
CASSFGRQGSTGELFF
>TRBJ1-1|-|-|TRBV10-3
TGTGCCATCAGTGTTGGAGGGCTCGGGACTGAAGCTTTCTTT
CAISVGGLGTEAFF
>TRBJ2-1|TRBD2|many|TRBV12-3/TRBV12-4
TGTGCCAGCAGTTCTCTAGCGGCCTACAATGAGCAGTTCTTC
CASSSLAAYNEQFF
>TRBJ2-7|-|-|TRBV28
TGTGCCAGCAGTTCTCCCGGGCCTTACTCCTACGAGCAGTACTTC
CASSSPGPYSYEQYF
>TRBJ1-4|-|-|TRBV18
TGTGCCAGCTCACCACCGGTATGGAATGAAAAACTGTTTTTT
CASSPPVWNEKLFF
>TRBJ2-7|-|-|TRBV19
TGTGCCAGTAGTATAAAAGGCCCTAACCCTTCCTACGAGCAGTACTTC
CASSIKGPNPSYEQYF
>TRBJ2-5|-|-|TRBV7-6
TGTGCCAGCAGCTTAGCGCTAGCGACACTCCAAGAGACCCAGTACTTC
CASSLALATLQETQYF
>TRBJ2-1|TRBD1|many|TRBV5-1
TGCGCCAGCAGCTTGCTGGACTCGGGACAGGTTTACAATGAGCAGTTCTTC
CASSLLDSGQVYNEQFF
>TRBJ2-2|TRBD2|-|TRBV24-1
TGTGCCACCAGTGATTTGCGGCGGGAGATGAGCACCGGGGAGCTGTTTTTT
CATSDLRREMSTGELFF
>TRBJ2-1|TRBD2|few|TRBV6-1
TGTGCCAGCAGTGAATGGAGCGGGGGGTCAGGAAATGAGCAGTTCTTC
CASSEWSGGSGNEQFF
>TRBJ2-1|-|few|TRBV7-9
TGTGCCAGCAGCTTAGGATCCAGGGCCCATGAGCAGTTCTTC
CASSLGSRAHEQFF
>TRBJ2-1|TRBD2|few|TRBV6-2/TRBV6-3
TGTGCCAGCACCCACGGGACTAGCGGGGTACGGGAGCAGTTCTTC
CASTHGTSGVREQFF
>TRBJ2-7|TRBD2|-|TRBV20-1
TGCAGTGCTAGTGGGACTAGCGGGCCCCCTGGGTACTTC
CSASGTSGPPGYF
>TRBJ2-3|TRBD2|few|TRBV20-1
TGCAGTGCTCACCTAGCGGGAGGTGGCGCAGATACGCAGTATTTT
CSAHLAGGGADTQYF
>TRBJ2-1|-|-|TRBV7-2
TGTGCCAGCAGCTACTGGACAGCCAATGAGCAGTTCTTC
CASSYWTANEQFF
>TRBJ2-1|-|many|TRBV5-5
TGTGCCAGCATTCCCATCGACAGCGCCGAGCAGTTCTTC
CASIPIDSAEQFF
>TRBJ2-7|TRBD1|-|TRBV7-8
TGTGCCAGCAGCTTACTAGGGACAGGGAGTTTGGCCTACGAGCAGTACTTC
CASSLLGTGSLAYEQYF
>TRBJ2-1|TRBD1|few|TRBV24-1
TGTGCCACCAGTGACCAAAGCCACAGGGGGTCAAGCTCCTACAATGAGCAGTTCTTC
CATSDQSHRGSSSYNEQFF
>TRBJ2-7|TRBD1|-|TRBV11-2
TGTGCCAGCAGCCCATGGGACAGTTCGAGCTCCTACGAGCAGTACTTC
CASSPWDSSSSYEQYF
>TRBJ2-1|TRBD2|-|TRBV3-1
TGTACCAGCTGTTTAAGGGGCCTAGCGGGGGGGTTCTACAATGAGCAGTTCTTC
CTSCLRGLAGGFYNEQFF
>TRBJ2-3|TRBD2|many|TRBV10-3
TGTGCCATCAGGCCGACTAGCGGGGGGACCACAAAGGCCACAGATACGCAGTATTTT
CAIRPTSGGTTKATDTQYF
>TRBJ2-3|-|-|TRBV2
TGTGCCAGCAGATCTACGAGGGGTTTACGCACAGATACGCAGTATTTT
CASRSTRGLRTDTQYF
>TRBJ2-7|-|-|TRBV12-3/TRBV12-4
TGTGCCAGCAGTTTAGAACTAGCAGGGCTCGAGCAGTACTTC
CASSLELAGLEQYF
>TRBJ2-1|-|many|TRBV7-8
TGTGCCAGCAGCTTAGGGCGGAGGCTTTTACACTACAATGAGCAGTTCTTC
CASSLGRRLLHYNEQFF
>TRBJ2-1|-|-|TRBV5-1
TGCGCCAGCAGTTCGGGGGGCCTAAGGGAGGAGCAGTTCTTC
CASSSGGLREEQFF
>TRBJ2-1|TRBD2|many|TRBV10-3
TGTGCCATCAGCGCGACTAGCGGAGGGCTCCATGAGCAGTTCTTC
CAISATSGGLHEQFF
>TRBJ1-2|-|-|TRBV10-3
TGTGCCATCAGTGAGTCGACGACCTCCCGGAAGGGCTACACCTTC
CAISESTTSRKGYTF